This T cell receptor (beta chain) was sequenced during a study of cytomegalovirus exposure and HLA in healthy donors. Across the whole study: Findings of an earlier analysis included 90 million to 120 million unique TCR beta sequences from some 190 million T cells.

Turning to this clone: Its specificity is not known.

Primers: 60 Vbeta forward and 13 Jbeta reverse. TCRdb's copy holds only in-frame clones and misses some; the assay was immunoSEQ multiplex PCR. The sample carries just over 150,000 clones, 82% recorded once. Study-level results: Because they were indistinguishable, some V segments, including TRBV6-2 and TRBV6-3, were excluded.

The CDR3 sequence is 15 residues long. CDR1 is SGDLS and CDR2 is YYNGEE in the germline V gene. Trimming shortened V by 4 bases and J by 0 bases, and 11 bases separated the two germline ends. The specimen sequenced was PBMCs. The sequence was collected from a woman between 45 and 65 years old in good health and CMV-seropositive. The gene calls are TRBV9 and TRBJ2-4; a possible D gene is TRBD1 (6 bases). The CDR3 DNA reads as TGTGCCAGCAGCCCAGGGGTCCTAGCCAAAAACATTCAGTACTTC. Translation gives CASSPGVLAKNIQYF.